The T cell receptor (beta chain) described here comes from a study of OX40 agonist ivuxolimab in advanced cancers. Study results and caveats: CD4+ T cells averaged fewer expanded clones than CD8+ T cells. Clonal expansion was among the lowest in partial responders at 0.1-3.0 mg/kg, especially CD8+. The authors did not determine the antigen specificity of the expanded peripheral T cells. Both CD4+ and CD8+ T cell populations in blood had undergone clonal expansion by week 6 at 0.1 to 3.0 mg/kg.

Regarding this clone: Antigen: not known.

Profiled with immunoSEQ multiplex PCR; TCRdb holds only in-frame clones, not every one. The table has 72,000 or so clones, 80% to 90% seen once. Germline values: CDR1 GTSNPN, CDR2 SVGIG (reference sequence). Between the trimmed V and J ends, which lost 2 bases and 8 bases, there was a span of 7 bases. The length of the CDR3 is 11 residues. The chain carries TRBV30 and TRBJ2-1; D not resolved. The clonotype comes from an adult with an advanced solid tumor such as melanoma, head and neck, liver or kidney cancer. This specimen consisted of CD4+ or CD8+ T cells sorted from blood, obtained in a trial of the OX40 agonist ivuxolimab. The CDR3 DNA reads TGTGCCTGGAGTCCTCTCGATGAGCAGTTCTTC. Translating it yields CAWSPLDEQFF.